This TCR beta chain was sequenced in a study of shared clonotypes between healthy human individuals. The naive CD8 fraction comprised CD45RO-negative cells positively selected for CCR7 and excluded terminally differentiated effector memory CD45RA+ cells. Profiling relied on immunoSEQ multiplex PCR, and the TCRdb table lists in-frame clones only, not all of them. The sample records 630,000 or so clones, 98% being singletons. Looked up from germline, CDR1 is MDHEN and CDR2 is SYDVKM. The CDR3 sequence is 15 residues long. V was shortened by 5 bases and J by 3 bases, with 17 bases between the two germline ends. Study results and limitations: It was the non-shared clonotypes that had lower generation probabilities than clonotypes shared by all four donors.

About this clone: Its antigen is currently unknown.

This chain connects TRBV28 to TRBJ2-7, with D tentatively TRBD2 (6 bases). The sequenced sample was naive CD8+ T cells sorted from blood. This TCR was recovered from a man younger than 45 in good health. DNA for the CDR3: TGTGCCAGCAGTCCTATCGGGGGATCCCGCTACGAGCAGTACTTC. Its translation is CASSPIGGSRYEQYF.